A selection of T cell receptor beta chains follows, all from one sample in a study of shared clonotypes between healthy human individuals. Measured with immunoSEQ multiplex PCR; TCRdb has only the in-frame clones, and not every one. The table includes 2 million to 2.5 million clones, over 90% detected once. Sequencing was performed on naive CD4+ T cells from PBMCs. The origin of the receptors is a man aged 18 to 35 in good health. Some clones in this sample may be carry-over from other donors' samples. Each CDR3 is given with its conserved first and last residue. The D gene is left open where the match is weak. Clone size appears in some rows only: once, few, many, or a class for an expanded clone.

abundance	v_gene	d_gene	j_gene	CDR3aa	CDR3nt
once	TRBV28	TRBD2	TRBJ2-2	CASYGRGTNTGELFF	TGTGCCAGCTACGGGAGGGGTACGAACACCGGGGAGCTGTTTTTT
-	TRBV5-1	-	TRBJ1-2	CASSLGGRLNYGYTF	TGCGCCAGCAGCTTGGGGGGCCGGTTGAACTATGGCTACACCTTC
-	TRBV15	-	TRBJ2-1	CATSRGRAGDQFF	TGTGCCACCAGCAGAGGAAGGGCCGGAGACCAGTTCTTC
-	TRBV2	TRBD1	TRBJ2-5	CASSQGAPGTQYF	TGTGCCAGCAGTCAGGGGGCCCCTGGGACCCAGTACTTC
-	TRBV28	TRBD1	TRBJ1-1	CASSFGSTQGAYTEAFF	TGTGCCAGCAGTTTCGGCTCGACCCAGGGGGCGTACACTGAAGCTTTCTTT
few	TRBV2	-	TRBJ1-2	CASSPRAGADGYTF	TGTGCCAGCAGTCCCAGAGCGGGGGCCGACGGCTACACCTTC
-	TRBV6-4	-	TRBJ2-2	CASSDVGQGYSTGELFF	TGTGCCAGCAGTGACGTGGGGCAGGGGTACAGCACCGGGGAGCTGTTTTTT
-	TRBV4-1	-	TRBJ1-2	CASSRGWAGGNYGYTF	TGCGCCAGCAGCCGCGGATGGGCGGGCGGTAACTATGGCTACACCTTC
-	TRBV7-2	-	TRBJ1-2	CASSPSKGGGYTF	TGTGCCAGCAGCCCCTCAAAGGGGGGTGGCTACACCTTC
-	TRBV19	TRBD1	TRBJ2-3	CASSVSGTADTQYF	TGTGCCAGTAGTGTCTCTGGGACAGCAGATACGCAGTATTTT
-	TRBV2	-	TRBJ1-4	CASSEFGGEKLFF	TGTGCCAGCAGTGAATTTGGAGGAGAAAAACTGTTTTTT
-	TRBV10-1	TRBD1	TRBJ2-7	CASSEGTGRYEQYF	TGCGCCAGCAGTGAGGGGACAGGGCGTTACGAGCAGTACTTC
-	TRBV7-2	TRBD1	TRBJ1-5	CASSLVGTGTNQPQHF	TGTGCCAGCAGCTTAGTGGGGACAGGGACTAATCAGCCCCAGCATTTT
-	TRBV6-1	TRBD1	TRBJ2-7	CASRSPGQGHYEQYF	TGTGCCAGCAGATCTCCGGGACAGGGCCACTACGAGCAGTACTTC
-	TRBV28	TRBD1	TRBJ1-5	CASSEGQGARQPQHF	TGTGCCAGCAGTGAGGGACAGGGGGCACGGCAGCCCCAGCATTTT
-	TRBV11-3	-	TRBJ2-1	CASSLEGTADYNEQFF	TGTGCCAGCAGCTTAGAGGGAACCGCCGACTACAATGAGCAGTTCTTC
-	TRBV25-1	-	TRBJ1-3	CASSELGERNTIYF	TGTGCCAGCAGTGAATTGGGCGAGAGAAACACCATATATTTT
-	TRBV4-1	TRBD2	TRBJ2-7	CASSQGTSGSEQYF	TGCGCCAGCAGCCAAGGGACTAGCGGTTCCGAGCAGTACTTC
-	TRBV7-2	TRBD2	TRBJ2-3	CASSLGTSTSTQYF	TGTGCCAGCAGCTTAGGGACTAGTACCAGTACGCAGTATTTT
-	TRBV28	-	TRBJ1-2	CASSPPGGDGYTF	TGTGCCAGCAGTCCCCCGGGGGGCGATGGCTACACCTTC
few	TRBV7-2	-	TRBJ1-5	CASSLANRDDQPQHF	TGTGCCAGCAGCTTAGCCAACAGGGACGATCAGCCCCAGCATTTT
-	TRBV6-1	-	TRBJ2-3	CASSEGGSGYTDTQYF	TGTGCCAGCAGTGAAGGGGGTAGCGGATACACAGATACGCAGTATTTT
once	TRBV7-8	TRBD2	TRBJ2-7	CASSAGGLAGHSYEQYF	TGTGCCAGCAGCGCAGGAGGACTAGCGGGCCATTCCTACGAGCAGTACTTC
-	TRBV7-2	-	TRBJ2-7	CASSGGGLGAYEQYF	TGTGCCAGCAGCGGAGGGGGCTTAGGGGCCTACGAGCAGTACTTC
once	TRBV5-1	TRBD2	TRBJ2-3	CASSHLSGSVTDTQYF	TGCGCCAGCAGCCACCTTAGCGGGAGCGTCACAGATACGCAGTATTTT
-	TRBV2	-	TRBJ2-5	CASSELGEATQYF	TGTGCCAGCAGTGAACTGGGTGAGGCGACCCAGTACTTC
once	TRBV27	-	TRBJ2-1	CASSLWWGNNEQFF	TGTGCCAGCAGTTTATGGTGGGGAAACAATGAGCAGTTCTTC
few	TRBV4-2	-	TRBJ2-7	CASSQDWAGKSYEQYF	TGTGCCAGCAGCCAAGATTGGGCAGGGAAATCGTACGAGCAGTACTTC
-	TRBV21-1	-	TRBJ2-1	CASSPRGGELNEQFF	TGTGCCAGCAGCCCAAGGGGCGGGGAATTGAATGAGCAGTTCTTC
-	TRBV7-2	-	TRBJ2-2	CASSLTYTGELFF	TGTGCCAGCAGCTTGACGTACACCGGGGAGCTGTTTTTT
-	TRBV30	TRBD1	TRBJ2-7	CAWSGRDRQYF	TGTGCCTGGAGCGGTCGGGACAGGCAGTACTTC
-	TRBV5-1	TRBD2	TRBJ2-7	CASSLAHSSGSSYEQYF	TGCGCCAGCAGCTTGGCCCACTCTAGCGGGAGCTCCTACGAGCAGTACTTC
-	TRBV7-7	-	TRBJ2-5	CAVTPGTQETQYF	TGTGCCGTAACGCCCGGGACCCAAGAGACCCAGTACTTC
-	TRBV18	-	TRBJ1-1	CASSPPSGTAFF	TGTGCCAGCTCACCACCGTCAGGGACAGCTTTCTTT
-	TRBV7-2	-	TRBJ2-7	CASSFYYEQYF	TGTGCCAGCAGCTTCTATTACGAGCAGTACTTC
-	TRBV25-1	-	TRBJ2-7	CASSGPYEQYF	TGTGCCAGCAGTGGGCCCTACGAGCAGTACTTC
-	TRBV18	-	TRBJ1-4	CASSPWGATNEKLFF	TGTGCCAGCTCCCCCTGGGGGGCAACTAATGAAAAACTGTTTTTT
-	TRBV7-6	-	TRBJ1-1	CASSYGLRGTEAFF	TGTGCCAGCAGCTATGGACTGAGGGGCACTGAAGCTTTCTTT
-	TRBV7-9	-	TRBJ1-1	CASSPIGRREAFF	TGTGCCAGCAGCCCTATAGGACGGCGAGAAGCTTTCTTT
-	TRBV16	-	TRBJ1-1	CASSPGGRAFF	TGTGCCAGCAGCCCGGGGGGTCGAGCTTTCTTT
-	TRBV6-1	-	TRBJ1-5	CASSEAFRPAQHF	TGTGCCAGCAGTGAAGCGTTTCGACCGGCCCAGCATTTT
-	TRBV10-3	TRBD2	TRBJ2-5	CAISEGRLAGEETQYF	TGTGCCATCAGTGAGGGGCGACTAGCGGGAGAGGAGACCCAGTACTTC
-	TRBV5-4	-	TRBJ2-3	CASSLELSSTDTQYF	TGTGCCAGCAGCTTGGAACTCTCTAGCACAGATACGCAGTATTTT
-	TRBV11-3	TRBD2	TRBJ2-1	CASSLDGRSAGAWYNEQFF	TGTGCCAGCAGCTTAGATGGACGGTCGGCGGGAGCATGGTACAATGAGCAGTTCTTC
-	TRBV11-2	TRBD2	TRBJ2-3	CASSPGLAGGLRDTQYF	TGTGCCAGCAGCCCGGGACTAGCGGGAGGTTTGAGGGATACGCAGTATTTT
-	TRBV28	-	TRBJ1-5	CASSLLSRLNQPQHF	TGTGCCAGCAGTTTACTCAGCCGTCTCAATCAGCCCCAGCATTTT
-	TRBV5-5	TRBD1	TRBJ1-1	CASSLLTGAGTEAFF	TGTGCCAGCAGCTTGTTAACAGGGGCAGGCACTGAAGCTTTCTTT
-	TRBV7-9	-	TRBJ1-2	CASSFQDLINYGYTF	TGTGCCAGCAGCTTTCAGGACCTCATTAACTATGGCTACACCTTC
-	TRBV10-3	TRBD1	TRBJ1-1	CASAEQGTAGTEAFF	TGTGCCTCGGCAGAACAGGGGACGGCCGGCACTGAAGCTTTCTTT
-	TRBV7-6	TRBD1	TRBJ1-1	CASSLGTGGLTEAFF	TGTGCCAGCAGCTTAGGGACAGGGGGTCTCACTGAAGCTTTCTTT
-	TRBV11-3	-	TRBJ1-1	CASSRRGGTEAFF	TGTGCCAGCAGCCGACGGGGGGGCACTGAAGCTTTCTTT
-	TRBV5-4	-	TRBJ2-1	CASSPSPTDYNEQFF	TGTGCCAGCTCCCCCTCTCCCACAGACTACAATGAGCAGTTCTTC
-	TRBV7-8	TRBD1	TRBJ2-7	CASSPSTGALEQYF	TGTGCCAGCAGCCCCTCGACAGGGGCCCTCGAGCAGTACTTC
-	TRBV7-6	TRBD1	TRBJ2-2	CASSPRQGATGELFF	TGTGCCAGCAGCCCCAGACAGGGGGCCACCGGGGAGCTGTTTTTT
-	TRBV2	TRBD1	TRBJ1-5	CASMLGRGLYSNQPQHF	TGTGCCAGCATGCTGGGGAGGGGGCTCTATAGCAATCAGCCCCAGCATTTT
-	TRBV27	-	TRBJ2-2	CASSFFGGVGELFF	TGTGCCAGCAGTTTTTTTGGGGGTGTCGGGGAGCTGTTTTTT
-	TRBV6-1	-	TRBJ2-7	CASSTEGFSEQYF	TGTGCCAGCAGTACCGAGGGTTTCTCCGAGCAGTACTTC